What follows are 11 T cell receptor beta chains derived from one specimen sequenced in a study of identical twins. Using its own MiXCR run on the 5' RACE reads, TCRdb lists one record per CDR3 protein. The sample lists 250,000 or so distinct CDR3 sequences; about 8.3% were seen once. This sample was also put to use in a study of yellow fever vaccine responses in identical twins.

The sample comprised CD8+ T cells sorted from blood. Receptors were obtained from a woman in her late teens or twenties in good health.

This clonotype was detected a few times. The chain carries TRBV20-1 and TRBJ2-7; no clear D gene. The CDR3 has 13 residues. Germline values: CDR1 DFQATT, CDR2 SNEGSKA (reference sequence). Trimming pared 3 bases from V and 0 bases from J, leaving 9 bases between. CDR3 region: CSASGRNSYEQYF. The DNA of the CDR3 is TGCAGTGCTAGCGGCCGGAACTCCTACGAGCAGTACTTC.

This clonotype occurred many times. The chain joins TRBV21-1 to TRBJ2-7. TRBV21-1 is a known pseudogene. CDR3 size: 14 residues. In nucleotides, the CDR3 is TGTGCCAGCAGCAACGGTAGTAGAATATACGAGCAGTACTTC. It is translated as CASSNGSRIYEQYF.

There are a few counts of this clonotype. The genes are TRBV28 and TRBJ2-4; D is perhaps TRBD2 (6 bases). There are 14 residues in the CDR3. Deletions cut 9 bases from V and 6 bases from J, with 18 bases between. Germline V gives CDR1 MDHEN, CDR2 SYDVKM. The CDR3 here is CASSVRERVNIQYF. CDR3 in DNA: TGTGCCAGTTCCGTTCGGGAGAGGGTAAACATTCAGTACTTC.

The chain couples TRBV16 to TRBJ1-5, with D possibly TRBD1 on 5 matching bases. The length of the CDR3 is 15 residues. The V end was cut by 0 bases, the J end by 5 bases, with 11 bases between. Germline CDR1 is KGHSY and CDR2 is FQNENV. The DNA for the CDR3 is TGTGCCAGCAGCCAATCTGGACATTTGGATCAGCCCCAGCATTTT. It codes for CASSQSGHLDQPQHF.

V and J are TRBV12-3 or TRBV12-4 and TRBJ1-5; D ambiguous. V lost 6 bases and J lost 6, with 12 bases in between. This CDR3 contains 13 residues. The CDR3 here is CASRDDGLQPQHF. CDR3 coding DNA: TGTGCCAGCAGGGACGACGGGCTTCAGCCCCAGCATTTT.

This clonotype showed up just a few times. The DNA for the CDR3 is TGCAGTGACGGTCCTTCCGGGGGTAATGAGCAGTTCTTC. This translates into CSDGPSGGNEQFF. The chain is built from TRBV29-1 and TRBJ2-1; a possible D gene is TRBD2 (6 bases). The germline gives CDR1 SQVTM, CDR2 ANQGSEA. The CDR3 consists of 13 residues.

This clonotype has just a few counts. The rearrangement links TRBV27 to TRBJ2-3; TRBD1 aligns across 8 bases. V lost 7 bases, J lost 2 bases, and 23 bases stayed unmatched. The V gene's germline CDR1 is MNHEY and CDR2 SMNVEV (reference sequence). This CDR3 has 20 residues. The CDR3 region has the DNA TGTGCCAGCAACCCTTTTCTACCATCCCCGACAGGGGCGTTCACAGATACGCAGTATTTT. The encoded protein is CASNPFLPSPTGAFTDTQYF.

This clonotype was observed a few times. This chain uses TRBV4-1 with TRBJ2-7; tentative D call: TRBD1 (6 bases). CDR1 is MGHRA and CDR2 is YSYEKL in the germline V gene. Deletions cut 0 bases from V and 2 bases from J, with 11 bases between. This CDR3 is built from 15 residues. Here the CDR3 DNA reads TGCGCCAGCAGCCAAGAGAGGACAGCAACCTACGAGCAGTACTTC. Amino acid sequence: CASSQERTATYEQYF.

This clonotype appeared many times. The rearrangement uses TRBV5-1 and TRBJ2-3, with 12 bases identical to TRBD2. Losses at the gene ends were 7 bases for V and 4 bases for J; bases not matched to a gene: 16. Germline CDR1 reads SGHRS; CDR2 reads YFSETQ. This CDR3 is 18 amino acids long. The CDR3 coding sequence is TGCGCCAGCGAGGGGTACCAGGCTAGCGGGGGGGCCCCAGATACGCAGTATTTT. This encodes CASEGYQASGGAPDTQYF.

This clonotype came up a few times. The CDR3 DNA follows: TGTGCCAGCAGCGTAGGTCTCGCGGGGGGGAGAGAGACCCAGTACTTC. Its protein is CASSVGLAGGRETQYF. This rearrangement joins TRBV9 to TRBJ2-5; 9 bases are a match to TRBD2. This CDR3 region has 16 residues. Trimming cost V 0 bases and J 4 bases; bases outside gene matches: 7. Germline V lookup: CDR1 SGDLS, CDR2 YYNGEE.

This clonotype was counted many times. V gene TRBV29-1 combines with J gene TRBJ2-7, with 7 bases aligning to TRBD1. Germline values: CDR1 SQVTM, CDR2 ANQGSEA. CDR3 length: 14 residues. V gave up 3 bases and J gave up 0 bases; unmatched junction bases: 5. The CDR3 loop reads CSVDVTGVSYEQYF. The DNA of the CDR3 is TGCAGCGTTGACGTAACAGGGGTCTCCTACGAGCAGTACTTC.